The 19 T cell receptor beta chains given below trace back to one sample, sequenced in a study of immune evolution from preneoplasia to lung adenocarcinoma. Using immunoSEQ multiplex PCR, the repertoire was profiled, and TCRdb retains in-frame clones only, with some absent. The data contain 6,000 to 8,000 clones, about four fifths of them singletons. The sequencing sample was made of FFPE adjacent normal lung tissue. These TCRs come from a donor older than 65 with lung adenocarcinoma.

The gene calls are TRBV18 and TRBJ1-6; a possible D gene is TRBD1 (5 bases). The length of the CDR3 is 13 residues. V shed 7 bases and J shed 8 bases, with 12 bases lying between them. The germline V gene has CDR1 KGHSH and CDR2 LQKENI. The CDR3 nucleotides read TGTGCCAGCTACTCAGGAGGGGATTCACCCCTCCACTTT. It specifies CASYSGGDSPLHF.

The rearrangement uses TRBV2 and TRBJ1-1; D remains unclear. V lost 4 bases and J lost 0, with 6 bases in between. Germline V gene lookup returns CDR1 SNHLY and CDR2 FYNNEI. CDR3 length: 13 amino acids. CDR3 residues: CASSVVMNTEAFF. CDR3 DNA sequence: TGTGCCAGCAGTGTGGTCATGAACACTGAAGCTTTCTTT.

Judged by abundance, this clone is medium-sized. J is TRBJ2-3 and V is TRBV14; 9 positions agree with TRBD2. This CDR3 contains 14 residues. With V trimmed by 7 bases and J by 7 bases, 9 bases remained unmatched. The germline gives CDR1 SGHDN, CDR2 FVKESK. The DNA for the CDR3 is TGTGCCAGCAAGGTAGCGGGGGATGGGAATACGCAGTATTTT. It is translated as CASKVAGDGNTQYF.

The gene calls are TRBV4-1 and TRBJ1-4; 10 bases line up with TRBD1. Per the germline V gene, CDR1 is MGHRA and CDR2 is YSYEKL. V gave up 3 bases and J gave up 6 bases; unmatched junction bases: 16. This CDR3 is 19 amino acids long. The CDR3 DNA is TGCGCCAGCAGCCATCTCGCCGGGACAGGGGTCGGGAACTATGAAAAACTGTTTTTT. This encodes CASSHLAGTGVGNYEKLFF.

The rearrangement joins TRBV5-4 to TRBJ2-7, with D possibly being TRBD1 or TRBD2 (5 bases each). The V gene's germline CDR1 is SGHNT and CDR2 YYREEE (reference sequence). The germline V and J ends were trimmed by 2 bases and 4 bases, with 16 bases remaining between them. The CDR3 consists of 15 residues. The CDR3 loop is CASSFSGRVRYEQYF. DNA for the CDR3: TGTGCCAGCAGCTTTTCGGGACGGGTTCGGTACGAGCAGTACTTC.

The chain links TRBV6-6 to TRBJ2-1, with 8 positions matching TRBD2. This CDR3 is built from 14 residues. V gave up 5 bases and J gave up 12 bases; unmatched junction bases: 12. Germline V gene lookup returns CDR1 MNHNY and CDR2 SVGAGI (reference sequence). The CDR3 DNA is TGTGCCAGCAGTCAAGGGACTAGTACCACCGTGCAGTTCTTC. Translation: CASSQGTSTTVQFF.

This clone turned up a few times. This rearrangement joins TRBV6-1 to TRBJ2-7; no clear D gene. Germline CDR1 reads MNHNS; CDR2 reads SASEGT. The CDR3 extends over 13 amino acids. Trimming removed 2 bases at V and 2 bases at J, with 7 bases between. This chain's CDR3 is CASSELGTYEQYF. The CDR3 nucleotides are TGTGCCAGCAGTGAACTGGGGACCTACGAGCAGTACTTC.

DNA of the CDR3: TGTGCCAGCAGTGAAGGACCCCCCCCGATCTACGAGCAGTACTTC. It translates to CASSEGPPPIYEQYF. The genes are TRBV2 and TRBJ2-7; D remains ambiguous. The ends were cut back, 1 base at V and 3 bases at J, with 13 bases in the middle. Germline assignment: CDR1 SNHLY and CDR2 FYNNEI. This CDR3 contains 15 residues.

CDR3 residues: CASSEGGKNTEAFF. CDR3 bases: TGTGCCAGCAGTGAAGGAGGCAAGAACACTGAAGCTTTCTTT. The gene calls are TRBV6-1 and TRBJ1-1; the D is unclear. CDR1 and CDR2 from the germline V gene are MNHNS and SASEGT. The germline V and J ends were trimmed by 1 base and 1 base, with 7 bases remaining between them. The CDR3 has 14 residues.

The genes are TRBV7-9 and TRBJ2-7; D is undetermined. CDR1 and CDR2 (germline): SEHNR, FQNEAQ (reference sequence). V was pared by 1 base and J by 2 bases, with 6 bases between. The CDR3 contains 13 residues. The CDR3 DNA is TGTGCCAGCAGCTTAGGAAAGGCCTACGAGCAGTACTTC. Translated, it gives CASSLGKAYEQYF.

The V gene is TRBV5-1, the J gene TRBJ1-4, with TRBD1 matching 10 bases. V dropped 1 base and J dropped 7; count of bases not matched to a gene: 10. The CDR3 covers 17 residues. Germline lookup yields CDR1 SGHRS and CDR2 YFSETQ. The CDR3 reads CASSLNPSGQGIEKLFF. The CDR3 nucleotides read TGCGCCAGCAGCTTGAATCCCTCGGGACAGGGGATTGAAAAACTGTTTTTT.

This chain connects TRBV18 to TRBJ1-1; no reliable D call. Trimming cost V 4 bases and J 9 bases, with 18 bases left between them. CDR1 KGHSH and CDR2 LQKENI come from the germline V gene. The CDR3 spans 14 residues. The CDR3 coding sequence is TGTGCCAGCTCACGCGGTGGAAGAAATGACAAAGCTTTCTTT. Protein product: CASSRGGRNDKAFF.

The CDR3 loop reads CSVEDRRGGGYEQYF. As DNA, the CDR3 is TGCAGCGTTGAAGATCGGAGGGGTGGAGGTTACGAGCAGTACTTC. The rearrangement links TRBV29-1 to TRBJ2-7; tentatively, D is TRBD2 (6 bases). The germline V and J ends were trimmed by 0 bases and 4 bases, with 16 bases remaining between them. The CDR3 runs to 15 residues. Germline V gives CDR1 SQVTM, CDR2 ANQGSEA.

This chain links TRBV19 with TRBJ2-4; 7 bases line up with TRBD2. CDR1 LNHDA and CDR2 SQIVND come from the germline V gene (reference sequence). Unmatched junction bases numbered 4, after V lost 1 base and J lost 1 base. This CDR3 comprises 16 residues. DNA of the CDR3: TGTGCCAGTAGTATAGGTTCCGGGAGGGCCAAAAACATTCAGTACTTC. Its protein is CASSIGSGRAKNIQYF.

V usage is TRBV9 and J usage is TRBJ1-5, with no clear D. The CDR3 totals 13 residues. V lost 3 bases and J 4 bases, leaving 8 bases between the germline ends. Germline V gene data show CDR1 as SGDLS and CDR2 as YYNGEE. The CDR3 spells CASSDGENQPQHF. The DNA of the CDR3 is TGTGCCAGCAGCGATGGGGAGAATCAGCCCCAGCATTTT. The full variable domain, completed using reference TRBV9 and TRBJ1-5, is DSGVTQTPKHLITATGQRVTLRCSPRSGDLSVYWYQQSLDQGLQFLIQYYNGEERAKGNILERFSAQQFPDLHSELNLSSLELGDSALYFCASSDGENQPQHFGDGTRLSIL.

The chain uses TRBV28 and TRBJ1-4, with TRBD1 matching over 8 bases. CDR3 length equals 13 residues. Germline CDR1 is MDHEN and CDR2 is SYDVKM. Germline trimming cut 7 bases from V and 7 bases from J; bases unmatched to any gene: 5. CDR3 bases: TGTGCCAGCACCCAGGGACAGGCTGAAAAACTGTTTTTT. Protein sequence: CASTQGQAEKLFF.

The J gene is TRBJ2-7, the V gene TRBV27; 9 bases match TRBD2. The CDR3 length is 15 residues. In germline, CDR1 is MNHEY, CDR2 SMNVEV (reference sequence). J was trimmed by 2 bases and V by 3 bases; bases with no gene match: 5. In DNA, the CDR3 is TGTGCCAGCAGTTTGTTCGGCGGGGGGGCCTACGAGCAGTACTTC. Amino acids: CASSLFGGGAYEQYF.

This clone occurred a few times. The chain employs TRBV7-9 and TRBJ1-1, with TRBD1 matching 7 bases. J gave up 6 bases and V 6 bases, and 1 base lay outside the gene matches. The CDR3 spans 11 residues. Germline V gives CDR1 SEHNR, CDR2 FQNEAQ (reference sequence). CDR3 sequence (DNA): TGTGCCAGCAGAGGGGGCCCTGAAGCTTTCTTT. It yields the protein CASRGGPEAFF.

The rearrangement links TRBV2 to TRBJ2-1, with D tentatively TRBD1 (5 bases). The CDR3 contains 15 residues. Trimming stripped 7 bases from V and 3 bases from J, with 16 bases between. CDR1 and CDR2 from the germline V gene are SNHLY and FYNNEI. The CDR3 spells CASIPLDSFYNEQFF. CDR3 DNA sequence: TGTGCCAGCATCCCTCTCGACAGTTTCTACAATGAGCAGTTCTTC.